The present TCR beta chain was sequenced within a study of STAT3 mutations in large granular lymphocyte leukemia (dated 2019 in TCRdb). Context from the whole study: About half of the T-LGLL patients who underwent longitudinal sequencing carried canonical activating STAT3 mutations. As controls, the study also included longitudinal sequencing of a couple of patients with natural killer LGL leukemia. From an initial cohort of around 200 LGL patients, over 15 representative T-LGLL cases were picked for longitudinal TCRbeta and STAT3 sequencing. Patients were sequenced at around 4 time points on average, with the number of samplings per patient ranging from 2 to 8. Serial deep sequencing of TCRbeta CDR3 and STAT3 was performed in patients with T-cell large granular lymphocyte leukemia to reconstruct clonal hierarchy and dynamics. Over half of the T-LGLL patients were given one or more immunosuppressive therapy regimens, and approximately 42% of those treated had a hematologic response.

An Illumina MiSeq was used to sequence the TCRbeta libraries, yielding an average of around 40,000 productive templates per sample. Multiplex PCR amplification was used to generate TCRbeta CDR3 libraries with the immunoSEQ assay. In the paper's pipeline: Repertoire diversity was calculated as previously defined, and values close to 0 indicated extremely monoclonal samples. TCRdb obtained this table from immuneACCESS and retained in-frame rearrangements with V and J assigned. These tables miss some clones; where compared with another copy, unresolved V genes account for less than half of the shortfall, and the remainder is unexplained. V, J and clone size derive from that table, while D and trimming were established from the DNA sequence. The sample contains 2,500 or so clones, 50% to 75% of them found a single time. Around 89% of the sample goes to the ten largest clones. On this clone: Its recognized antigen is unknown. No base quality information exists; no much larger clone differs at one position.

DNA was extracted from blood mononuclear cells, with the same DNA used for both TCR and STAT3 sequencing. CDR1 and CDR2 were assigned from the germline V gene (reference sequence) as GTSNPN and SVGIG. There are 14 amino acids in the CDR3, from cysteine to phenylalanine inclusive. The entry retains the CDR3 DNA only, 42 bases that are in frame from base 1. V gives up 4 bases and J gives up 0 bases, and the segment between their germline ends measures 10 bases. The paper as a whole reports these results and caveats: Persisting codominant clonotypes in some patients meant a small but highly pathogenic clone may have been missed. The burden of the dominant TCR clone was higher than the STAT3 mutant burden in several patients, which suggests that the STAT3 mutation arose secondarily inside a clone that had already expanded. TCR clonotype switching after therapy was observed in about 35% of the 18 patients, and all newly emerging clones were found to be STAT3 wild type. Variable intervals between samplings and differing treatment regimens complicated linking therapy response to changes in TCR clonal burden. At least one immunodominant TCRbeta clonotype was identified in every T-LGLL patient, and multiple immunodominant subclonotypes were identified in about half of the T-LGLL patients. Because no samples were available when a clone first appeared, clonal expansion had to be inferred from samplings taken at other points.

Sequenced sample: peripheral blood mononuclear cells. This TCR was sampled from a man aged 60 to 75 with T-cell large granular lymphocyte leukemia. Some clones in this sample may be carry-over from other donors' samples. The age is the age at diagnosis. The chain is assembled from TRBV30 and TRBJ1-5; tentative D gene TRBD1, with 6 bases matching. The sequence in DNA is TGTGCCTGGACAAGACAGGATAGCAATCAGCCCCAGCATTTT. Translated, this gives CAWTRQDSNQPQHF.